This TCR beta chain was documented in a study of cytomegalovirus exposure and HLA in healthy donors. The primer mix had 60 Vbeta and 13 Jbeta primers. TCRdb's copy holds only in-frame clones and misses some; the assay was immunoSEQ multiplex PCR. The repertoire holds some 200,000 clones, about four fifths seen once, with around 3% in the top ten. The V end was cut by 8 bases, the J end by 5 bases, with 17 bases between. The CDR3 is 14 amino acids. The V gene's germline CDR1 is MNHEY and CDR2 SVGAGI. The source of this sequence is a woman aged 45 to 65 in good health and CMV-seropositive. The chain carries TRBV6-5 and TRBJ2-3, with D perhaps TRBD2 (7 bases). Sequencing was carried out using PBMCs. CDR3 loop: CASASHREGDTQYF. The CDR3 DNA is TGTGCCAGCGCTTCTCACAGGGAGGGAGATACGCAGTATTTT.